The 24 T cell receptor beta chains presented below share a single source sample, sequenced in a study of cytomegalovirus exposure and HLA in healthy donors. With 60 Vbeta and 13 Jbeta primers, the PCR was carried out. Clones were read by immunoSEQ multiplex PCR, and TCRdb kept only the in-frame ones, dropping some. There are some 270,000 clones in the sample; over 90% occur only once, and 1.5% to 2% lies in the top ten. The sequencing sample was made of PBMCs. Receptor source: a girl aged 2 to 10 in good health and CMV-seronegative.

This chain joins TRBV7-4 and TRBJ2-7; 7 positions agree with TRBD2. CDR1 is SGHVT, CDR2 SQSDAQ, per germline. This CDR3 has 14 residues. With V trimmed by 9 bases and J by 3 bases, 11 bases remained unmatched. DNA for the CDR3: TGTGCCAGTACAACGGGAGGCCTACTCTACGAGCAGTACTTC. Its protein product is CASTTGGLLYEQYF.

The gene calls are TRBV9 and TRBJ2-1; 9 positions agree with TRBD2. The CDR3 has 15 amino acids. The germline CDR1 and CDR2 sequences are SGDLS and YYNGEE. Germline trimming cut 3 bases from V and 8 bases from J; bases unmatched to any gene: 9. The CDR3 loop reads CASSARPSGTYEQFF. In nucleotides, the CDR3 is TGTGCCAGCAGCGCCAGGCCTAGCGGGACCTATGAGCAGTTCTTC.

This clone was detected only once. The chain recombines TRBV7-6 with TRBJ1-2, with 9 bases identical to TRBD1. Germline lookup yields CDR1 SGHVS and CDR2 FNYEAQ. This CDR3 is 16 amino acids long. Germline trimming cut 5 bases from V and 4 bases from J; bases unmatched to any gene: 11. The CDR3 nucleotides are TGTGCCAGCAGCCCCCGACAGGGGGACATGGTCTATGGCTACACCTTC. Its protein is CASSPRQGDMVYGYTF.

The rearrangement uses TRBV6-6 and TRBJ2-7, with a tentative D call TRBD2 (6 bases). CDR3 length: 14 residues. V lost 5 bases to trimming and J lost 7 bases, with 18 bases between them. In germline, CDR1 is MNHNY, CDR2 SVGAGI (reference sequence). In DNA, the CDR3 is TGTGCCAGCAGTCGCGGCGGGGAGGTGGGTGAGCAGTACTTC. Amino acid sequence: CASSRGGEVGEQYF.

The chain combines TRBV28 with TRBJ1-1; a weak D match, TRBD1 (6 bases). The CDR3 is 14 amino acids. Trimming removed 5 bases from V and 0 bases from J, with 10 bases in between. The germline V gene encodes CDR1 MDHEN and CDR2 SYDVKM. CDR3 nucleotides: TGTGCCAGCAGTAGAGGACAGATGAACACTGAAGCTTTCTTT. Translating gives CASSRGQMNTEAFF.

This rearrangement joins TRBV4-2 to TRBJ1-3, with D unresolved. Germline V CDR1 and CDR2: LGHNA, YNFKEQ. The CDR3 loop spans 14 amino acids. The germline V and J ends were trimmed by 4 bases and 3 bases, with 10 bases remaining between them. DNA for the CDR3: TGTGCCAGCAGCCCGCCTTGGAGTGGAAACACCATATATTTT. It codes for CASSPPWSGNTIYF.

With respect to this clone: One end of the junction is discordant with germline, which a read error may explain. CDR3 residues: CTSSRETGSSYEQYF. The CDR3 region has the DNA TGCACCAGCAGCCGTGAAACTGGGAGCTCCTACGAGCAGTACTTC. The chain recombines TRBV4-1 with TRBJ2-7, with D perhaps matching TRBD2 (5 bases). Germline V gives CDR1 MGHRA, CDR2 YSYEKL. The CDR3 loop spans 15 amino acids.

The chain links TRBV30 to TRBJ1-1, with unresolved D. Germline CDR1 and CDR2: GTSNPN and SVGIG (reference sequence). The CDR3 totals 13 residues. The ends were cut back, 2 bases at V and 2 bases at J, with 9 bases in the middle. In DNA form, the CDR3 reads TGTGCCTGGAGTCCAAACAGAAACACTGAAGCTTTCTTT. Its translation: CAWSPNRNTEAFF.

The chain combines TRBV6-1 with TRBJ1-4, with 7 bases aligning to TRBD1. CDR1 MNHNS and CDR2 SASEGT come from the germline V gene. The V and J ends lost 4 bases and 11 bases, in that order; junction bases with no gene match: 4. The CDR3 is made up of 12 amino acids. CDR3 region: CASSADRVKLFF. CDR3 in DNA: TGTGCCAGCAGTGCTGACAGGGTGAAACTGTTTTTT.

The chain has TRBV27 and TRBJ2-7; 13 positions match TRBD2. Trimming removed 5 bases from V and 2 bases from J; junction bases left unmatched: 9. Germline CDR1 reads MNHEY; CDR2 reads SMNVEV (reference sequence). The CDR3 sequence is 17 residues long. The CDR3 here is CASSLWGGLAGAYEQYF. The DNA of the CDR3 is TGTGCCAGCAGTCTCTGGGGCGGACTAGCGGGGGCCTACGAGCAGTACTTC.

The chain is built from TRBV5-1 and TRBJ2-1; 11 bases fit TRBD1. This CDR3 comprises 16 residues. After removal of 4 bases from V and 2 bases from J, the junction contained 5 bases not matched to a gene. In germline, CDR1 is SGHRS, CDR2 YFSETQ. The CDR3 protein is CASSQDRGRAYNEQFF. CDR3 DNA: TGCGCCAGCAGCCAGGACAGGGGGCGAGCCTACAATGAGCAGTTCTTC.

The chain links TRBV7-9 to TRBJ2-5, with D tentatively TRBD2 (6 bases). CDR1 is SEHNR, CDR2 FQNEAQ, per germline (reference sequence). Trimming pared 3 bases from V and 2 bases from J, leaving 19 bases between. The CDR3 contains 17 residues. Written as DNA, the CDR3 is TGTGCCAGCAGCTTCACCGGCGGGGTTCCCAGTCAAGAGACCCAGTACTTC. Its translation: CASSFTGGVPSQETQYF.

This rearrangement joins TRBV27 to TRBJ1-2, with D possibly TRBD1 on 6 matching bases. CDR1 and CDR2 (germline): MNHEY, SMNVEV (reference sequence). This CDR3 is built from 16 residues. Trimming took off 5 bases at V and 2 bases at J, with 18 bases between the two ends. CDR3 sequence: CASSPYDRSQNYGYTF. CDR3 DNA sequence: TGTGCCAGCAGTCCTTACGACAGGTCCCAAAACTATGGCTACACCTTC.

V is TRBV11-2 and J is TRBJ2-1; no firm D call. The germline V gene has CDR1 SGHAT and CDR2 FQNNGV. The CDR3 consists of 16 residues. V was shortened by 5 bases and J by 0 bases, with 14 bases between the two germline ends. The CDR3 region is CASSLLRSSSYNEQFF. CDR3 coding DNA: TGTGCCAGCAGCCTTCTTCGGAGCAGCTCCTACAATGAGCAGTTCTTC.

V and J are TRBV5-1 and TRBJ2-5; TRBD2 matches at 7 bases. Near its end, the DNA agrees better with TRBJ2-7, so the J call may be wrong. CDR1 and CDR2 from the germline V gene are SGHRS and YFSETQ. The CDR3 is made up of 16 amino acids. The CDR3: CASSHSLSGGSYEQYF. The CDR3 DNA follows: TGCGCCAGCAGCCACTCATTGTCGGGGGGTTCCTACGAGCAGTACTTC.

The chain joins TRBV30 to TRBJ1-1; no reliable D call. CDR1 GTSNPN and CDR2 SVGIG come from the germline V gene (reference sequence). Trimming cost V 1 base and J 1 base, with 25 bases left between them. The CDR3 covers 19 residues. The DNA of the CDR3 is TGTGCCTGGAGTGCTAAAGTTGCGGCCCTAACAGAGGGGAACACTGAAGCTTTCTTT. It yields the protein CAWSAKVAALTEGNTEAFF.

This chain connects TRBV27 to TRBJ1-5, with D perhaps TRBD1 (6 bases). This CDR3 comprises 15 residues. V lost 6 bases and J lost 0, with 12 bases in between. Germline CDR1 is MNHEY and CDR2 is SMNVEV (reference sequence). CDR3 DNA sequence: TGTGCCAGCAGGACGCGGACAGATAGCAATCAGCCCCAGCATTTT. Its protein product is CASRTRTDSNQPQHF.

This chain links TRBV5-6 with TRBJ2-2, with 9 positions matching TRBD1. V was pared by 4 bases and J by 3 bases, with 4 bases of the junction left unmatched. The CDR3 is 15 amino acids. Germline V gene data show CDR1 as SGHDT and CDR2 as YYEEEE. CDR3 protein: CASSAGTGHTGELFF. In DNA form, the CDR3 reads TGTGCCAGCAGCGCGGGGACAGGGCACACCGGGGAGCTGTTTTTT.

The genes are TRBV5-6 and TRBJ1-1, with D perhaps TRBD1 (6 bases). CDR3 length equals 14 residues. Trimming took 6 bases from V and 1 from J, leaving 13 bases between them. CDR1 is SGHDT and CDR2 is YYEEEE in the germline V gene. CDR3 bases: TGTGCCAGCATTTACCAGGGGCCGAACACTGAAGCTTTCTTT. Translated: CASIYQGPNTEAFF.

V and J are TRBV19 and TRBJ2-1, with 8 bases matching TRBD2. Germline V gene sequence: CDR1 LNHDA, CDR2 SQIVND (reference sequence). This CDR3 comprises 13 residues. With V trimmed by 5 bases and J by 9 bases, 6 bases remained unmatched. CDR3 in amino acids: CASSGTSMGEQFF. The CDR3 region has the DNA TGTGCCAGTAGTGGGACTAGTATGGGTGAGCAGTTCTTC.

This clone occurred once. The V gene is TRBV5-4, the J gene TRBJ2-3, with no clear D. Germline assignment: CDR1 SGHNT and CDR2 YYREEE (reference sequence). The CDR3 loop spans 14 amino acids. V was clipped by 4 bases and J by 0 bases, with 9 bases between them. Here the CDR3 DNA reads TGTGCCAGCAGCCCCCCGACTAGCACAGATACGCAGTATTTT. Translating gives CASSPPTSTDTQYF.

The chain combines TRBV28 with TRBJ1-5, with TRBD1 matching 8 bases. The CDR3 has 19 amino acids. CDR1 and CDR2 (germline): MDHEN, SYDVKM. With V trimmed by 4 bases and J by 4 bases, 18 bases remained unmatched. As DNA, the CDR3 is TGTGCCAGCAGTTCAGTCTTGGACAGGGACCCGTTTGCTAATCAGCCCCAGCATTTT. It specifies CASSSVLDRDPFANQPQHF. The full variable domain, in which reference TRBV28 and TRBJ1-5 provide the parts outside the CDR3, is DVKVTQSSRYLVKRTGEKVFLECVQDMDHENMFWYRQDPGLGLRLIYFSYDVKMKEKGDIPEGYSVSREKKERFSLILESASTNQTSMYLCASSSVLDRDPFANQPQHFGDGTRLSIL.

The chain has TRBV6-1 and TRBJ2-7; perhaps TRBD2 as D (6 bases). V was cut by 2 bases and J by 7 bases, with 12 bases left in between. Germline assignment: CDR1 MNHNS and CDR2 SASEGT. This CDR3 has 13 amino acids. Here the CDR3 reads CASSERPAGEQYF. For the CDR3, the DNA is TGTGCCAGCAGTGAACGCCCCGCGGGGGAGCAGTACTTC.

The chain combines TRBV11-2 with TRBJ2-1, with a weak D call TRBD2 (6 bases). This CDR3 comprises 14 residues. Germline V gene data show CDR1 as SGHAT and CDR2 as FQNNGV. The V and J ends lost 5 bases and 4 bases respectively, with 12 bases between them. The DNA of the CDR3 is TGTGCCAGCAGCCCATGGGACTCTTACAATGAGCAGTTCTTC. As protein: CASSPWDSYNEQFF.